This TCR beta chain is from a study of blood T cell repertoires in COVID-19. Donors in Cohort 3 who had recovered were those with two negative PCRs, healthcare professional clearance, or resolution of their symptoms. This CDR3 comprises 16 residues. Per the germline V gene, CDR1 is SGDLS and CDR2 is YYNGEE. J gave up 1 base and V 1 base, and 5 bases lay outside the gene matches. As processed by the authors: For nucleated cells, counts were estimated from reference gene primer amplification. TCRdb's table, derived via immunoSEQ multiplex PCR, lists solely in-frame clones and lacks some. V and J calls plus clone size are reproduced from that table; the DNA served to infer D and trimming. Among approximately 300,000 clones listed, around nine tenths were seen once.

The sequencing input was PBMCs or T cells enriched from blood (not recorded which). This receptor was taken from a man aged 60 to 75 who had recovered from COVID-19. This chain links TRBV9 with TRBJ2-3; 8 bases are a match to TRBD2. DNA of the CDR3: TGTGCCAGCAGCGTAAGCGGGAGTAGAGGCACAGATACGCAGTATTTT. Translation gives CASSVSGSRGTDTQYF.